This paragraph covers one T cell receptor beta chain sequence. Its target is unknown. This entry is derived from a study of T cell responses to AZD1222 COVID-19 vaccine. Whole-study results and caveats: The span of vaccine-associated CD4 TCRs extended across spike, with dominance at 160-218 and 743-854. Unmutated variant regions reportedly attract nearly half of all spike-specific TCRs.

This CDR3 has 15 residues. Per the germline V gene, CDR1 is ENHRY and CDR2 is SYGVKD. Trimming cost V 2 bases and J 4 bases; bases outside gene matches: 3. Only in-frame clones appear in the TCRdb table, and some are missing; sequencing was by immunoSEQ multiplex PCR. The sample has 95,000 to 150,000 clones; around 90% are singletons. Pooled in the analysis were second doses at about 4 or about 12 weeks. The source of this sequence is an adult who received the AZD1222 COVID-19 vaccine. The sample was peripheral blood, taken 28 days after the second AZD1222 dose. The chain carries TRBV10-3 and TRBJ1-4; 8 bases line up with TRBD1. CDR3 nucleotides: TGTGCCATCAGTGAGGGGACAGGTTATAATGAAAAACTGTTTTTT. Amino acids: CAISEGTGYNEKLFF.